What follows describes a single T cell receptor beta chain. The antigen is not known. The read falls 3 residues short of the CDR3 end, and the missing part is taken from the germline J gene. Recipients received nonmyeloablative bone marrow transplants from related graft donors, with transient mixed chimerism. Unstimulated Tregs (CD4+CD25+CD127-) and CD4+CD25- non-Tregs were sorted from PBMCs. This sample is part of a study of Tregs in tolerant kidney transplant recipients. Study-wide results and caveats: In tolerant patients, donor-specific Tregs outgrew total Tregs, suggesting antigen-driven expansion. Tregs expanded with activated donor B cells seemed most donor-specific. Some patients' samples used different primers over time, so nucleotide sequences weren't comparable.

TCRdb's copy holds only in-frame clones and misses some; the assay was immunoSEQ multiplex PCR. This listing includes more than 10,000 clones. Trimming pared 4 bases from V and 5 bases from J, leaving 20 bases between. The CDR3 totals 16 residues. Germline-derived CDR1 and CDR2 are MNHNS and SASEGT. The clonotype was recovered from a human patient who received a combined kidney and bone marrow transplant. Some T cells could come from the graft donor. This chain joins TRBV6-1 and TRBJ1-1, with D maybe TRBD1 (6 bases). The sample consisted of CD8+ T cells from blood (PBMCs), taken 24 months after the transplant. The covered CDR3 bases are TGTGCCAGCAGTGGGATGGGACGTCAGGGGAATACTGAA. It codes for CASSGMGRQGNTE. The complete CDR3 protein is CASSGMGRQGNTEAFF.